The 30 T cell receptor beta chains listed next were all sequenced from one sample in a study of blood T cell repertoires in COVID-19. Produced via immunoSEQ multiplex PCR; TCRdb's table is partial and in-frame only. The data hold around 230,000 clones, with 70% to 90% observed a single time. The sample taken for sequencing was peripheral blood. The receptors here all came from a man aged 35 to 55 with acute or convalescent COVID-19.

This chain links TRBV3-1 (or the pseudogene TRBV3-2) with TRBJ2-7; 7 bases line up with TRBD1. Germline CDR1 is LGHDT and CDR2 is YNNKEL (reference sequence). Unmatched junction bases numbered 12, after V lost 2 bases and J lost 5 bases. This CDR3 spans 16 amino acids. The CDR3 coding sequence is TGTGCCAGCAGCCAACACTCGAACAGGGGTCAGAACGAGCAGTACTTC. Its translation is CASSQHSNRGQNEQYF.

The count of this clone is one. V is TRBV24-1 and J is TRBJ2-1; no reliable D call. Germline V CDR1 and CDR2: KGHDR, SFDVKD. The CDR3 is 14 amino acids. With 3 bases removed from V and 8 bases from J, the gap between germline ends came to 13 bases. CDR3 sequence (DNA): TGTGCCACCAGTGATCCCGCAGTGGCGGATGAGCAGTTCTTC. Residues: CATSDPAVADEQFF.

The chain links TRBV4-3 to TRBJ2-1, with TRBD1 as a possible D gene (6 bases). The CDR3 covers 12 residues. Between the trimmed V and J ends, which lost 3 bases and 12 bases, there was a span of 12 bases. CDR1 is LGHNA and CDR2 is YSLEER in the germline V gene. The CDR3 DNA reads as TGCGCCAGCAGCCAGGGGGCCGGCCGGCAGTTCTTC. It is translated as CASSQGAGRQFF.

The chain recombines TRBV10-2 with TRBJ2-1; D is perhaps TRBD1 (5 bases). The CDR3 is 12 residues long. Trimming shortened V by 3 bases and J by 10 bases, and 10 bases separated the two germline ends. The V gene's germline CDR1 is WSHSY and CDR2 SAAADI. The CDR3: CASSERGGEQFF. CDR3 coding DNA: TGCGCCAGCAGTGAAAGGGGTGGCGAGCAGTTCTTC.

As to this clone: The same CDR3 is also encoded by other DNA sequences in this sample. The chain couples TRBV4-3 to TRBJ2-4; maybe TRBD2 (5 bases). V was cut by 0 bases and J by 3 bases, with 9 bases left in between. This CDR3 contains 15 residues. Germline loops: CDR1 LGHNA, CDR2 YSLEER. The CDR3 coding sequence is TGCGCCAGCAGCCAAGATTCCAGCGGCAAAAACATTCAGTACTTC. Amino acids: CASSQDSSGKNIQYF.

The chain is built from TRBV24-1 and TRBJ1-5; possibly TRBD1 for D (5 bases). Germline CDR1 reads KGHDR; CDR2 reads SFDVKD. The CDR3 is 14 amino acids. V was pared by 6 bases and J by 3 bases, with 11 bases between. The CDR3 region is CATSRGNVNQPQHF. CDR3 nucleotides: TGTGCCACCAGTCGGGGGAATGTCAATCAGCCCCAGCATTTT.

The rearrangement links TRBV5-1 to TRBJ1-1, with 8 bases lining up with TRBD1. V shed 0 bases, J shed 13 bases, and the junction held 11 bases outside the gene matches. This CDR3 spans 14 amino acids. The germline gives CDR1 SGHRS, CDR2 YFSETQ. CDR3 protein: CASSLEGVGTGFFF. The DNA of the CDR3 is TGCGCCAGCAGCTTGGAGGGGGTGGGGACAGGCTTTTTCTTT.

The chain uses TRBV3-1 (or the pseudogene TRBV3-2) and TRBJ1-2, with 10 nucleotides matching TRBD1. CDR1 and CDR2 from the germline V gene are LGHDT and YNNKEL (reference sequence). CDR3 length: 15 amino acids. V gave up 2 bases and J gave up 3 bases; unmatched junction bases: 3. The CDR3 loop is CASSQLDRGHYGYTF. The CDR3 nucleotides read TGTGCCAGCAGCCAATTAGACAGGGGGCACTATGGCTACACCTTC.

The gene calls are TRBV7-9 and TRBJ1-1; D is uncertain. Germline CDR1 is SEHNR and CDR2 is FQNEAQ (reference sequence). This CDR3 has 14 residues. Trimming pared 1 base from V and 1 base from J, leaving 7 bases between. CDR3 region: CASSLETRNTEAFF. For the CDR3, the DNA is TGTGCCAGCAGCTTAGAAACGAGGAACACTGAAGCTTTCTTT.

This clone was observed a single time. The chain is built from TRBV27 and TRBJ2-7; D gene ambiguous. The V and J ends lost 6 bases and 0 bases respectively, with 6 bases between them. The CDR3 is 12 amino acids. Germline CDR1 MNHEY, CDR2 SMNVEV (reference sequence). In DNA, the CDR3 is TGTGCCAGCAGCTCCTCCTCCTACGAGCAGTACTTC. This gives the protein CASSSSSYEQYF.

The V call is TRBV5-4, the J call TRBJ1-2; 9 bases line up with TRBD1. V trimming: 4 bases; J trimming: 4 bases; junction bases outside the gene matches: 5. The CDR3 totals 14 residues. Germline CDR1 reads SGHNT; CDR2 reads YYREEE (reference sequence). CDR3 amino acids: CASSRTGAVYGYTF. The CDR3 region has the DNA TGTGCCAGCAGCCGGACAGGGGCCGTCTATGGCTACACCTTC.

The chain recombines TRBV11-2 with TRBJ2-7; 7 nucleotides line up with TRBD2. The CDR3 consists of 13 residues. Germline CDR1 and CDR2: SGHAT and FQNNGV. The V segment lost 8 bases and the J segment 2 bases; nucleotides outside the gene matches: 6. The CDR3 nucleotides read TGTGCCAGCGGGGGGGGACCTACCTACGAGCAGTACTTC. This gives the protein CASGGGPTYEQYF.

The chain joins TRBV24-1 to TRBJ1-2; D gene unclear. Germline CDR1 and CDR2: KGHDR and SFDVKD. V was clipped by 3 bases and J by 1 base, with 8 bases between them. This CDR3 is 14 amino acids long. This CDR3 reads CATSDPGFNYGYTF. The CDR3 nucleotides read TGTGCCACCAGTGATCCAGGATTTAACTATGGCTACACCTTC.

The V gene is TRBV5-6, the J gene TRBJ1-2, with 10 bases aligning to TRBD1. The germline V gene has CDR1 SGHDT and CDR2 YYEEEE. V gave up 4 bases and J gave up 3 bases; unmatched junction bases: 6. CDR3 length equals 15 residues. The CDR3 region has the DNA TGTGCCAGCAGCACCGATGGACAGGGGGACTATGGCTACACCTTC. Translated, it gives CASSTDGQGDYGYTF.

The chain has TRBV11-1 and TRBJ2-5, with 7 bases aligning to TRBD2. The CDR3 extends over 14 amino acids. Germline V gene data show CDR1 as SGHAT and CDR2 as FQDESV (reference sequence). Trimming cost V 5 bases and J 5 bases; bases outside gene matches: 8. The CDR3 region is CASSPGLGWETQYF. The CDR3 DNA reads as TGTGCCAGCAGCCCTGGACTAGGGTGGGAGACCCAGTACTTC.

This clone was counted a single time. V and J are TRBV29-1 and TRBJ1-5; the D gene is possibly TRBD1 (6 bases). CDR3 length: 12 amino acids. Deletions cut 6 bases from V and 6 bases from J, with 12 bases between. Per germline, CDR1 SQVTM and CDR2 ANQGSEA. The CDR3 sequence: CSVATGSQPQHF. CDR3 DNA sequence: TGCAGCGTGGCAACAGGGAGTCAGCCCCAGCATTTT.

The chain carries TRBV2 and TRBJ2-5; D is unclear. V was shortened by 8 bases and J by 5 bases, with 21 bases between the two germline ends. Germline-derived CDR1 and CDR2 are SNHLY and FYNNEI. This CDR3 comprises 15 residues. The CDR3 bases are TGTGCCAGCGGAGACGGAAAGGAATGGCGGGAGACCCAGTACTTC. As protein: CASGDGKEWRETQYF.

The rearrangement uses TRBV6-5 and TRBJ1-6; maybe TRBD1 (5 bases). The CDR3 has 15 amino acids. Germline CDR1 reads MNHEY; CDR2 reads SVGAGI. With 4 bases removed from V and 7 bases from J, the gap between germline ends came to 14 bases. The CDR3 DNA follows: TGTGCCAGCAGTTTAGTTAGCCGGGGGAATTCACCCCTCCACTTT. This translates into CASSLVSRGNSPLHF.

The chain is built from TRBV27 and TRBJ2-5, with a weak D call TRBD2 (6 bases). Deletions cut 3 bases from V and 0 bases from J, with 17 bases between. The CDR3 sequence is 17 residues long. Germline V CDR1 and CDR2: MNHEY, SMNVEV (reference sequence). CDR3 protein: CASSFVGQGGNQETQYF. CDR3 in DNA: TGTGCCAGCAGTTTTGTCGGTCAGGGAGGTAACCAAGAGACCCAGTACTTC.

J is TRBJ2-3 and V is TRBV24-1, with TRBD2 identical over 9 bases. Unmatched junction bases numbered 8, after V lost 9 bases and J lost 2 bases. The germline V gene encodes CDR1 KGHDR and CDR2 SFDVKD. CDR3 size: 15 residues. In DNA form, the CDR3 reads TGTGCCACCGGGTCCACTAGCGGGTTCACAGATACGCAGTATTTT. It yields the protein CATGSTSGFTDTQYF.

The V and J genes are TRBV15 and TRBJ2-1, with TRBD2 matching over 14 bases. Germline V gene data show CDR1 as LNHNV and CDR2 as YYDKDF (reference sequence). Losses at the gene ends were 3 bases for V and 8 bases for J; bases not matched to a gene: 6. There are 16 residues in the CDR3. CDR3 in DNA: TGTGCCACCAGCAGGGCGGGACTAGCGGGAGTACATGAGCAGTTCTTC. Protein: CATSRAGLAGVHEQFF. Using reference TRBV15 and TRBJ2-1 for the parts outside the CDR3, the full variable domain is DAMVIQNPRYQVTQFGKPVTLSCSQTLNHNVMYWYQQKSSQAPKLLFHYYDKDFNNEADTPDNFQSRRPNTSFCFLDIRSPGLGDTAMYLCATSRAGLAGVHEQFFGPGTRLTVL.

The chain is built from TRBV30 and TRBJ1-4, with 7 bases aligning to TRBD1. Germline CDR1 reads GTSNPN; CDR2 reads SVGIG (reference sequence). After removal of 4 bases from V and 4 bases from J, the junction contained 0 bases not matched to a gene. The CDR3 has 12 amino acids. The CDR3 protein is CAWNRGNEKLFF. The DNA for the CDR3 is TGTGCCTGGAACAGGGGTAATGAAAAACTGTTTTTT.

The chain links TRBV6-2 or TRBV6-3 to TRBJ1-5, with TRBD1 matching over 8 bases. The V segment lost 2 bases and the J segment 0 bases; nucleotides outside the gene matches: 3. Germline V gene lookup returns CDR1 MNHEY and CDR2 SVGEGT. The CDR3 consists of 16 residues. CDR3 protein: CASSYRQGFSNQPQHF. The DNA for the CDR3 is TGTGCCAGCAGTTACCGACAGGGGTTTAGCAATCAGCCCCAGCATTTT.

This chain joins TRBV7-6 and TRBJ2-3, with 7 bases lining up with TRBD1. The trim removed 5 bases at V and 2 bases at J, leaving 7 bases unmatched. This CDR3 comprises 15 residues. Germline V gene sequence: CDR1 SGHVS, CDR2 FNYEAQ. The CDR3 DNA follows: TGTGCCAGCAGCCGATCGACAGGGCCCACAGATACGCAGTATTTT. It codes for CASSRSTGPTDTQYF.

This clone occurred once. This chain joins TRBV5-1 and TRBJ1-2, with no clear D. This CDR3 comprises 15 residues. V lost 0 bases and J 0 bases, leaving 9 bases between the germline ends. The germline V gene encodes CDR1 SGHRS and CDR2 YFSETQ. The chain's CDR3 is CASSLAVRSNYGYTF. CDR3 nucleotides: TGCGCCAGCAGCTTGGCAGTCCGATCTAACTATGGCTACACCTTC.

This chain joins TRBV3-1 (or the pseudogene TRBV3-2) and TRBJ1-1; the D is unclear. The V gene lost 4 bases and the J gene lost 2 bases, with 14 bases spanning the gap. CDR3 length: 15 amino acids. The germline gives CDR1 LGHDT, CDR2 YNNKEL (reference sequence). CDR3 DNA: TGTGCCAGCAGCCCCTACTACATGAGCAACACTGAAGCTTTCTTT. Residues: CASSPYYMSNTEAFF.

This chain uses TRBV5-1 with TRBJ2-1, with TRBD2 identical over 8 bases. In germline, CDR1 is SGHRS, CDR2 YFSETQ. CDR3 size: 17 residues. Germline trimming cut 2 bases from V and 3 bases from J; bases unmatched to any gene: 10. This CDR3 reads CASSLEWREAYYNEQFF. The CDR3, as DNA: TGCGCCAGCAGCTTAGAATGGCGGGAGGCCTACTACAATGAGCAGTTCTTC.

The chain has TRBV19 and TRBJ2-7; TRBD2 is a possible D gene (6 bases). The CDR3 length is 15 residues. The germline CDR1 and CDR2 sequences are LNHDA and SQIVND (reference sequence). V lost 1 base and J 4 bases, leaving 14 bases between the germline ends. The CDR3 is CASSIGPGGAYEQYF. The DNA for the CDR3 is TGTGCCAGTAGTATAGGGCCGGGCGGGGCATACGAGCAGTACTTC.

The chain carries TRBV28 and TRBJ1-1; D remains unclear. The length of the CDR3 is 13 residues. Germline assignment: CDR1 MDHEN and CDR2 SYDVKM. Deletions cut 7 bases from V and 3 bases from J, with 12 bases between. DNA of the CDR3: TGTGCCAGCACATTCCTCCAGTACACTGAAGCTTTCTTT. This gives the protein CASTFLQYTEAFF.

This clone was found once. J is TRBJ2-2 and V is TRBV19, with TRBD1 as a possible D gene (6 bases). CDR1 is LNHDA and CDR2 is SQIVND in the germline V gene (reference sequence). The CDR3 sequence is 14 residues long. Deletions cut 3 bases from V and 6 bases from J, with 11 bases between. This chain's CDR3 is CASSIWGQAGELFF. As DNA, the CDR3 is TGTGCCAGTAGTATCTGGGGGCAAGCCGGGGAGCTGTTTTTT.